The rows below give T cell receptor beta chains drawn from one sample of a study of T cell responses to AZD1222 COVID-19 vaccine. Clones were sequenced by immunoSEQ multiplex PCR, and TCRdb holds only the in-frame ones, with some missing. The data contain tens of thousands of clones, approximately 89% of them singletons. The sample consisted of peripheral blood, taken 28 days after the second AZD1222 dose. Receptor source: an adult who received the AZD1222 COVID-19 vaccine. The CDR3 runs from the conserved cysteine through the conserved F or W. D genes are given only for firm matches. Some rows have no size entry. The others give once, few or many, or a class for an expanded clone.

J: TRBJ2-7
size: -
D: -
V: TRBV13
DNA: TGTGCCAGCAGCTTAGGCCGGGAATCCTACGAGCAGTACTTC
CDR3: CASSLGRESYEQYF

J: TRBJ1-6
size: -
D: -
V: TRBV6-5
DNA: TGTGCCAGCCTTGACGCCGGTTCACCCCTCCACTTT
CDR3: CASLDAGSPLHF

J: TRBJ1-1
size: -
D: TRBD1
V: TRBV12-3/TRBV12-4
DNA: TGTGCCAGCACCACTTGGACAGGTGAAGCTTTCTTT
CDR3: CASTTWTGEAFF

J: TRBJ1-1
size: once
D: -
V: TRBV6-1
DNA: TGTGCCAGCAGTGAAGCCCTTCTCAATCCTGAAGCTTTCTTT
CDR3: CASSEALLNPEAFF

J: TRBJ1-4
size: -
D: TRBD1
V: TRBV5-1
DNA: TGCGCCAGCAAGGACAGGGAACCAGCAACTAATGAAAAACTGTTTTTT
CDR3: CASKDREPATNEKLFF

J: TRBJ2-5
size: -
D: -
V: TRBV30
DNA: TGTGCCTCGGGATTCGCTCGGGGGGAGACCCAGTACTTC
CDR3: CASGFARGETQYF

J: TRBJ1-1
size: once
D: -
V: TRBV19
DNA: TGTGCCAGTAGTACAGAAGAGGGTATTTGGGCTGAAGCTTTCTTT
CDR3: CASSTEEGIWAEAFF

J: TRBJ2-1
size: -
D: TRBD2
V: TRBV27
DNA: TGTGCCAGCACAAGCGGGGGGTCCTACAATGAGCAGTTCTTC
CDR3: CASTSGGSYNEQFF

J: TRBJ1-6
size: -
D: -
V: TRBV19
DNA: TGTGCCAGTAGTGCCAAGTGGGGAGCCTATAATTCACCCCTCCACTTT
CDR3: CASSAKWGAYNSPLHF

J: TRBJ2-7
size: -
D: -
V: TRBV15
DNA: TGTGCCACCAGCAGAGATCGCAACAGCTACGAGCAGTACTTC
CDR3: CATSRDRNSYEQYF

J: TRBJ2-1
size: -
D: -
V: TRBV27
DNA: TGTGCCACGGGAGGTCTGCCGGGACAGCGGAATGAGCAGTTCTTC
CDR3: CATGGLPGQRNEQFF